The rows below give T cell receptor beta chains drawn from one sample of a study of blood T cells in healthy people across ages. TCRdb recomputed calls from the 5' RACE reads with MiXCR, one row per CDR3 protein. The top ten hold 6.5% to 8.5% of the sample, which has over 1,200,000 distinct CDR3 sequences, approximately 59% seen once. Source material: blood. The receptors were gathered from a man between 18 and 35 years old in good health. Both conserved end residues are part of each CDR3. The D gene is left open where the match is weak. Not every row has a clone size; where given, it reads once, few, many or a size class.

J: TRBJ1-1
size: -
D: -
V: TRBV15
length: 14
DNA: TGTGCCACCAGCAGAGCAGGGGTGAACACTGAAGCTTTCTTT
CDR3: CATSRAGVNTEAFF

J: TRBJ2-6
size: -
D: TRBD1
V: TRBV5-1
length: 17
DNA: TGCGCCAGCAGCTTGGGACAGGGAAATCCTGGGGCCAACGTCCTGACTTTC
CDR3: CASSLGQGNPGANVLTF

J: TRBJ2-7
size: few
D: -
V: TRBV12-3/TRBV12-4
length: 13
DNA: TGTGCCAGCAGTTTAAAGGGATTGGGCGAGCAGTACTTC
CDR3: CASSLKGLGEQYF

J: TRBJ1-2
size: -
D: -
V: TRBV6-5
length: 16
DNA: TGTGCCAGCAGTTACGAAGTGGGGTTTACCCCGGGGGGCTACACCTTC
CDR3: CASSYEVGFTPGGYTF

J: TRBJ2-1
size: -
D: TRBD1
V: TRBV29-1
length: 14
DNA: TGCAGCTCGATAGGGACAGGCTTTACGGATGAGCAGTTCTTC
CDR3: CSSIGTGFTDEQFF

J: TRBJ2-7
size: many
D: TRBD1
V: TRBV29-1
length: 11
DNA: TGCAGCGCTTTGACAGGGGTCGAGCAGTACTTC
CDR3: CSALTGVEQYF

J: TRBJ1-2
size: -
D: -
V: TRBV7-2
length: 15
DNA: TGTGCCAGCAGCTTGGAAGGACGGGCAAACGATGGCTACACCTTC
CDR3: CASSLEGRANDGYTF

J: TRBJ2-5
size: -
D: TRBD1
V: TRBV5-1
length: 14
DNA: TGCGCCAGCAGCACTGACAGGGTCCAAGAGACCCAGTACTTC
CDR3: CASSTDRVQETQYF

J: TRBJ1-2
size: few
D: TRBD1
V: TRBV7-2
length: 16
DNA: TGTGCCAGCAGCTTGGGCCGCAGGGACAGGGGTCAGGGCTACACCTTC
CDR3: CASSLGRRDRGQGYTF

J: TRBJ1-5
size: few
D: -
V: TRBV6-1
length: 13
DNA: TGTGCCAGCAGTGAAGCGCTTTTTCAGCCCCAGCATTTT
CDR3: CASSEALFQPQHF

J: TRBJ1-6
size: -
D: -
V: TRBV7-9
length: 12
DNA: TGTGCCAGCAGCTCCGTAAATTCACCCCTCCACTTT
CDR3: CASSSVNSPLHF

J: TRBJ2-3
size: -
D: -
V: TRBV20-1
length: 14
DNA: TGCAGTGCTAGCCCTCCTCCCCGCACAGATACGCAGTATTTT
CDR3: CSASPPPRTDTQYF

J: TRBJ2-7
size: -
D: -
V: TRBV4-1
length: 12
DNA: TGCGCCAGCAGCCAGGCGAGAAACGAGCAGTACTTC
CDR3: CASSQARNEQYF

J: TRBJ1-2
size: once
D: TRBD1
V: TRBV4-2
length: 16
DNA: TGTGCCAGCAGCCTCGGGAGGGGGACAGGGCTATATGGCTACACCTTC
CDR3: CASSLGRGTGLYGYTF

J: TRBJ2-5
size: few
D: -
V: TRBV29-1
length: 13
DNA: TGCAGCGTTGGTCAGTTCGGGCAAGAGACCCAGTACTTC
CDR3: CSVGQFGQETQYF

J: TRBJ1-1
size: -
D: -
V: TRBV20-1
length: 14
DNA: TGCAGTGCGAGAAAGAGGCCCCTAGGCACTGAAGCTTTCTTT
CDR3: CSARKRPLGTEAFF

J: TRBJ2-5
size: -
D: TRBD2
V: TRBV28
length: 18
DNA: TGTGCCAGCAGTCCCAGTGGATATAGCGGGGGGTTAGGTGAGACCCAGTACTTC
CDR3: CASSPSGYSGGLGETQYF

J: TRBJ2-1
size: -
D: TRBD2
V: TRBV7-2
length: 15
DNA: TGTGCCAGCAGCCCAGGACTAGAGGTGTACAATGAGCAGTTCTTC
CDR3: CASSPGLEVYNEQFF

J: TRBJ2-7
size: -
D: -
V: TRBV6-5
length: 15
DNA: TGTGCCAGCAGTTTAGCGAAGGCAGCTACCTACGAGCAGTACTTC
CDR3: CASSLAKAATYEQYF

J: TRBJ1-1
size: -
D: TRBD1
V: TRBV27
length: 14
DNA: TGTGTCAGCGCAGGGACAGGGGGCTACACTGAAGCTTTCTTT
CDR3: CVSAGTGGYTEAFF

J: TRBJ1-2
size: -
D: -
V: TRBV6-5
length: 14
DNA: TGTGCCAGCGCAGCAAGGGGACGTCAGTATGGCTACACCTTC
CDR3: CASAARGRQYGYTF

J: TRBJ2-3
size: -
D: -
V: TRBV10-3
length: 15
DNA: TGTGCCATCGGTGCGTCCGGCACTAGCACAGATACGCAGTATTTT
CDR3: CAIGASGTSTDTQYF

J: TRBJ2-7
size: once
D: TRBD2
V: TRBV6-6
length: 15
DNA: TGTGCCAGCAGTTACCGGTTTGGGGGAGGGGACGAGCAGTACTTC
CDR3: CASSYRFGGGDEQYF

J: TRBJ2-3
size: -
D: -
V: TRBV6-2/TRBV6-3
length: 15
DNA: TGTGCCAGCAACGAACAGGGTCAGGTTTTAGATACGCAGTATTTT
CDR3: CASNEQGQVLDTQYF

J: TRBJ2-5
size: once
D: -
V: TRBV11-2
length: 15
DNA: TGTGCCAGCAGCTCGATCGGGAGTTGGGGTGAGACCCAGTACTTC
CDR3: CASSSIGSWGETQYF

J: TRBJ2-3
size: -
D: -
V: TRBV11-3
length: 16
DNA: TGTGCCAGCAGCTTATCTAGGGGTCTGGGAACAGATACGCAGTATTTT
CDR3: CASSLSRGLGTDTQYF

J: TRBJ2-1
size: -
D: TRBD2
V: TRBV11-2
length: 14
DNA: TGTGCCAGCGGGCCCTGGGGGACTAGCAGAGAGCAGTTCTTC
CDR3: CASGPWGTSREQFF

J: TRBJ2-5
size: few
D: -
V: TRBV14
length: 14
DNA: TGTGCCAGCAGCCGGACGGCCTTTGAAGAGACCCAGTACTTC
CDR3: CASSRTAFEETQYF

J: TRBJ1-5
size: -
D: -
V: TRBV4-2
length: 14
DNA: TGTGCCAGCAGCCAGAACAGGGTAGGCCAGCCCCAGCATTTT
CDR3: CASSQNRVGQPQHF

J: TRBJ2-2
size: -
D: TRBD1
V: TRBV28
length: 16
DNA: TGTGCCAGCAGCGTATGGGGACAGGGAAAGGTCGGGGAGCTGTTTTTT
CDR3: CASSVWGQGKVGELFF

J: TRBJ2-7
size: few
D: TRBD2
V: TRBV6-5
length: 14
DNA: TGTGCCAGTAGCCGGCGGGGGGAATCCTACGAGCAGTACTTC
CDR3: CASSRRGESYEQYF

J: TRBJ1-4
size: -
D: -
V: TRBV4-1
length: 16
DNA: TGCGCCAGCAGCCAAGGGGAGGCAGGGGAAGATGAAAAACTGTTTTTT
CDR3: CASSQGEAGEDEKLFF

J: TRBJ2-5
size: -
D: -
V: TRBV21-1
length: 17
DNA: TGTGCCAGCAGTAGGGACAGGGCCGCACAGGGGGGGGAGACCCAGTACTTC
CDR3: CASSRDRAAQGGETQYF

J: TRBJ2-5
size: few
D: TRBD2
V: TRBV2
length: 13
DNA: TGTGCCAGCAGTGAAGCCTCGGGAGGGGACCAGTACTTC
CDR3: CASSEASGGDQYF

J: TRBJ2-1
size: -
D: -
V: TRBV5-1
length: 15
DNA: TGCGCCAGCAGCTACCGGGACTCCAGCCTCAATGAGCAGTTCTTC
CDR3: CASSYRDSSLNEQFF

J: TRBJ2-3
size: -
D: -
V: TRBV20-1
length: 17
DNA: TGCAGTGCTAGGGACTCAAACAGACCCCAAGGCCCAGATACGCAGTATTTT
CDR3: CSARDSNRPQGPDTQYF

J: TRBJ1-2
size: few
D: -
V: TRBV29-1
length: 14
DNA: TGCAGCGTTCCTCGCCACGGCGGACCCTATGGCTACACCTTC
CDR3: CSVPRHGGPYGYTF

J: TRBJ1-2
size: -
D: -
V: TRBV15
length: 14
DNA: TGTGCCACCAGCAGAGGACAGGATTCCTATGGCTACACCTTC
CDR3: CATSRGQDSYGYTF

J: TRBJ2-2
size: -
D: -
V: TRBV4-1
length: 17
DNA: TGCGCCAGCAGCCAAGATTATCGGGGTTATTCCGCCGGGGAGCTGTTTTTT
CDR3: CASSQDYRGYSAGELFF

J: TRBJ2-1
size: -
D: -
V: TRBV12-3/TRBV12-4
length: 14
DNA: TGTGCCAGCAGTTTAGAGGAGAGGTCCGGTGAGCAGTTCTTC
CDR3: CASSLEERSGEQFF

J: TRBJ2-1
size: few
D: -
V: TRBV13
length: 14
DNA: TGTGCCAGCTCCGGGTCCAGCTCCTACAATGAGCAGTTCTTC
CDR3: CASSGSSSYNEQFF

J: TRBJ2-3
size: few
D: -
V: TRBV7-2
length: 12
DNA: TGTGCCAGCAGCTTAGGCGGAGGTTTGCAGTATTTT
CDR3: CASSLGGGLQYF

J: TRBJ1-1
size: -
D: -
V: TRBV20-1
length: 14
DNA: TGCAGTGCTAGAGACCCCAGGGGATGGACTGAAGCTTTCTTT
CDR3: CSARDPRGWTEAFF

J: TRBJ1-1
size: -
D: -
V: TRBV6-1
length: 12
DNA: TGTGCCAGCGCCTTGGGGGACACTGAAGCTTTCTTT
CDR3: CASALGDTEAFF

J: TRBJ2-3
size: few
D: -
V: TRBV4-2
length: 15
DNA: TGTGCCAGCAGCCAAAGGACATCGCAGGGAGATACGCAGTATTTT
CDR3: CASSQRTSQGDTQYF

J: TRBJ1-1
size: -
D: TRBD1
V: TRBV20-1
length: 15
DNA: TGCAGTGCCGGTCCCGGGACAGGGGGCAGGACTGAAGCTTTCTTT
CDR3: CSAGPGTGGRTEAFF

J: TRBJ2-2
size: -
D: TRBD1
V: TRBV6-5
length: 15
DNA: TGTGCCAGCAGTGAGGACAGGGGGGAGGCCGGGGAGCTGTTTTTT
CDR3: CASSEDRGEAGELFF

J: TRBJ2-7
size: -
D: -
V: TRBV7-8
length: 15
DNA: TGTGCCAGCAGCGCCCAAAGGAACAGCCACTACGAGCAGTACTTC
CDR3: CASSAQRNSHYEQYF

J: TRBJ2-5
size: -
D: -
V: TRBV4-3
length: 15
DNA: TGCGCCAGCAGCCAAGTTGGGGGGGCGAGGGAGACCCAGTACTTC
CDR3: CASSQVGGARETQYF